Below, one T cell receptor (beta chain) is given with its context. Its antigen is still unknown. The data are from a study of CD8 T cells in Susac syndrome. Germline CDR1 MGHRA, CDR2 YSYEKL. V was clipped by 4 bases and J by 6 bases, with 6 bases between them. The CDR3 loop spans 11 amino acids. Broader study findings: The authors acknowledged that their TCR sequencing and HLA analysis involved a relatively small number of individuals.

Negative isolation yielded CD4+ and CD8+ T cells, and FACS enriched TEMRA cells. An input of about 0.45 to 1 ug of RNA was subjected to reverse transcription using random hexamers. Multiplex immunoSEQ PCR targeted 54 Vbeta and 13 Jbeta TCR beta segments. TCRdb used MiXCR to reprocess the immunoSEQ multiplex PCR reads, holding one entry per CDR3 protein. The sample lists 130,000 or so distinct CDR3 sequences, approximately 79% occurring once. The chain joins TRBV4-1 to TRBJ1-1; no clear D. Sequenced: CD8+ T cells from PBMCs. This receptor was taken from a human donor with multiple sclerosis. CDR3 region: CASSPGAEAFF. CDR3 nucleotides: TGCGCCAGCAGCCCCGGCGCTGAAGCTTTCTTT.